Listed below are T cell receptor beta chains from one sample, sequenced in a study of blood T cell repertoires in COVID-19. Measured with immunoSEQ multiplex PCR; TCRdb has only the in-frame clones, and not every one. The sample consists of about 440,000 clones, roughly 89% of them appearing once. The sample taken for sequencing was peripheral blood. All receptors come from a woman in her thirties with acute or convalescent COVID-19. Both conserved end residues are part of each CDR3. D genes are given only for firm matches. The size entry is marked missing in some rows and otherwise reads once, few, many or a size class.

18	TRBV7-6	TRBD2	few	TRBJ2-2	CASSPRQRGGQNTGELFF	TGTGCCAGCAGCCCCCGCCAGCGGGGGGGCCAGAACACCGGGGAGCTGTTTTTT
18	TRBV5-4	-	-	TRBJ2-6	CASSWGGAPNSGANVLTF	TGTGCCAGCAGCTGGGGGGGGGCCCCTAACTCTGGGGCCAACGTCCTGACTTTC
14	TRBV27	TRBD1	-	TRBJ2-4	CASSYDRGGSIQYF	TGTGCCAGCAGTTATGACAGGGGAGGTAGCATTCAGTACTTC
17	TRBV4-2	-	-	TRBJ1-3	CASSQDTFGFSGNTIYF	TGTGCCAGCAGCCAAGATACGTTCGGGTTCTCTGGAAACACCATATATTTT
17	TRBV6-2/TRBV6-3	-	-	TRBJ2-2	CASSDSFAGAGTGELFF	TGTGCCAGCAGTGACTCTTTCGCTGGCGCGGGAACCGGGGAGCTGTTTTTT
15	TRBV4-2	TRBD1	-	TRBJ1-5	CASSQGQGDAKPQHF	TGTGCCAGCAGCCAAGGACAGGGGGACGCGAAGCCCCAGCATTTT
13	TRBV19	-	-	TRBJ1-1	CASSAPGNTEAFF	TGTGCCAGTAGTGCGCCGGGGAACACTGAAGCTTTCTTT
16	TRBV12-5	TRBD1	-	TRBJ1-4	CASGSLDRGGSEKLFF	TGTGCTAGTGGTTCGCTCGACAGGGGAGGGAGTGAAAAACTGTTTTTT
13	TRBV3-1/TRBV3-2	-	-	TRBJ2-7	CASSEAGPYEQYF	TGTGCCAGCAGCGAGGCGGGCCCCTACGAGCAGTACTTC
17	TRBV12-5	TRBD2	once	TRBJ2-3	CASGLSVAGSLTDTQYF	TGTGCTAGTGGTTTGTCGGTAGCGGGGTCCCTCACAGATACGCAGTATTTT
14	TRBV9	-	-	TRBJ2-3	CASSDGQSTDTQYF	TGTGCCAGCAGCGATGGACAGAGCACAGATACGCAGTATTTT
11	TRBV30	-	-	TRBJ1-1	CAWIVRSEAFF	TGTGCCTGGATTGTGAGGAGTGAAGCTTTCTTT
15	TRBV6-5	TRBD1	-	TRBJ2-7	CASSFRQGASYEQYF	TGTGCCAGCAGTTTCCGACAGGGGGCCTCCTACGAGCAGTACTTC
14	TRBV11-2	-	few	TRBJ1-6	CASSLASQGPPLHF	TGTGCCAGCAGCTTAGCTTCGCAGGGTCCCCCCCTCCACTTT
14	TRBV10-1	TRBD1	-	TRBJ2-7	CASSTTGVPYEQYF	TGCGCCAGCAGTACGACAGGGGTCCCCTACGAGCAGTACTTC
17	TRBV27	TRBD1	-	TRBJ1-2	CASSPTRDRGRVNGYTF	TGTGCCAGCAGTCCAACCCGCGACAGGGGGCGCGTAAATGGCTACACCTTC
13	TRBV5-4	-	-	TRBJ2-7	CASSLGQNYEQYF	TGTGCCAGCAGCTTGGGACAGAACTACGAGCAGTACTTC
17	TRBV7-4	TRBD1	-	TRBJ2-7	CASSLLYLGTGVHEQYF	TGTGCCAGCAGCTTATTATACTTGGGGACAGGGGTACACGAGCAGTACTTC
14	TRBV3-1/TRBV3-2	TRBD1	-	TRBJ1-2	CASSLGQAPWGYTF	TGTGCCAGCAGTCTCGGACAGGCCCCTTGGGGCTACACCTTC
14	TRBV7-9	-	-	TRBJ1-2	CASSSNSPMYGYTF	TGTGCCAGCAGCTCGAACAGCCCGATGTATGGCTACACCTTC
16	TRBV12-5	TRBD2	once	TRBJ2-3	CASGLYSGGHTDTQYF	TGTGCTAGTGGTCTCTATAGCGGGGGGCACACAGATACGCAGTATTTT
15	TRBV10-3	-	-	TRBJ1-4	CAISPAGGLNEKLFF	TGTGCCATCAGTCCGGCGGGCGGCCTTAATGAAAAACTGTTTTTT
20	TRBV21-1	-	-	TRBJ1-3	CASSVSHIGAPKGTGNTIYF	TGTGCCAGCAGCGTGTCTCACATAGGGGCCCCGAAGGGCACTGGAAACACCATATATTTT
15	TRBV7-3	-	once	TRBJ1-2	CASSLTKEDVSGYTF	TGTGCCAGCAGCTTAACGAAGGAAGATGTTAGCGGCTACACCTTC
17	TRBV5-6	-	-	TRBJ2-5	CASSSDPTAGWHETQYF	TGTGCCAGCAGCTCGGACCCTACGGCGGGGTGGCACGAGACCCAGTACTTC